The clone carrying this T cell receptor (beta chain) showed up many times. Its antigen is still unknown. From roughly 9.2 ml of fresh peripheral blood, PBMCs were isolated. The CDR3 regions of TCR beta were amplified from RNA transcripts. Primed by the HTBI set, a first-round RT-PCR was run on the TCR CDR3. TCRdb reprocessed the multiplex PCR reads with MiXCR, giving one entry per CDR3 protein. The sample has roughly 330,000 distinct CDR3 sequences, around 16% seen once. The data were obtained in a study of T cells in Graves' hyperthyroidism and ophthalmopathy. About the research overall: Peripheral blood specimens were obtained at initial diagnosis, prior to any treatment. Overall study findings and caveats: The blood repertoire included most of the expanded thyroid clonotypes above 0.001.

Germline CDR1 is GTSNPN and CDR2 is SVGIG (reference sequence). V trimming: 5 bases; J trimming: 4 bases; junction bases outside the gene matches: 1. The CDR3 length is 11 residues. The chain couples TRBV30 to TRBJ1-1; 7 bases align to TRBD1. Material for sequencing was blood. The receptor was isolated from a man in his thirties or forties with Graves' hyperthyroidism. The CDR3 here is CAWDRVTEAFF. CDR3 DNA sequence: TGTGCCTGGGACAGGGTCACTGAAGCTTTCTTT.